A selection of T cell receptor beta chains follows, all from one sample in a study of cytomegalovirus exposure and HLA in healthy donors. Some clones are missing from TCRdb's copy, which holds only in-frame ones; the method was immunoSEQ multiplex PCR. The repertoire has some 70,000 clones, less than 80% of them found once; the top ten carry around 2.7%. Input material: PBMCs. All receptors derive from a woman in her forties or fifties in good health and CMV-seronegative. Each CDR3 is given with its conserved first and last residue. D genes are given only for firm matches. Part of the rows lack a size; the others show once, few, many or a class for expanded clones.

d_gene | abundance | j_gene | v_gene | CDR3aa | CDR3nt
TRBD1 | - | TRBJ2-3 | TRBV11-1 | CASRLDRVGTDTQYF | TGTGCCAGCAGACTCGACAGGGTGGGCACAGATACGCAGTATTTT
TRBD1 | - | TRBJ1-2 | TRBV28 | CASSLVGTHRGRSYGYTF | TGTGCCAGCAGTTTGGTAGGAACACACAGGGGGCGTAGCTATGGCTACACCTTC
TRBD1 | few | TRBJ2-7 | TRBV7-3 | CASSLDRMREQYF | TGTGCCAGCAGCTTGGACAGGATGAGGGAGCAGTACTTC
- | - | TRBJ1-1 | TRBV5-1 | CASSYSNLNTEAFF | TGCGCCAGCAGCTACAGCAACTTGAACACTGAAGCTTTCTTT
- | few | TRBJ1-5 | TRBV7-2 | CASSSRLQPQHF | TGTGCCAGCAGCTCCCGCCTACAGCCCCAGCATTTT
TRBD1 | - | TRBJ1-1 | TRBV7-3 | CASSWGQITEAFF | TGTGCCAGCAGCTGGGGACAGATCACTGAAGCTTTCTTT
- | few | TRBJ2-3 | TRBV2 | CASRGDFLLRQYF | TGTGCCAGCAGGGGGGACTTCCTCTTACGCCAGTATTTT
TRBD1 | - | TRBJ2-7 | TRBV6-6 | CASSSFTGTGFYEQYF | TGTGCCAGCAGTTCCTTTACCGGGACAGGGTTTTACGAGCAGTACTTC
- | - | TRBJ1-5 | TRBV2 | CAGSEGSNQPQHF | TGTGCCGGCTCGGAGGGAAGCAATCAGCCCCAGCATTTT
TRBD1 | - | TRBJ2-7 | TRBV28 | CAIQLGQGNPYEQYF | TGTGCCATCCAGCTGGGACAGGGGAACCCCTACGAGCAGTACTTC
TRBD1 | - | TRBJ2-7 | TRBV20-1 | CSARDSYEQYF | TGCAGTGCGAGGGACAGCTACGAGCAGTACTTC
TRBD2 | - | TRBJ2-3 | TRBV10-3 | CAISEGLAGGRDTQYF | TGTGCCATCAGTGAGGGACTAGCGGGAGGGAGAGATACGCAGTATTTT
- | - | TRBJ1-1 | TRBV28 | CASREHGEAFF | TGTGCTTCCAGGGAACACGGTGAAGCTTTCTTT
- | - | TRBJ1-5 | TRBV2 | CASSGDWGRSQPQHF | TGTGCCAGCAGTGGGGATTGGGGGCGCAGTCAGCCCCAGCATTTT
TRBD2 | - | TRBJ2-1 | TRBV4-3 | CASSHQLAGDIEQFF | TGCGCCAGCAGCCACCAACTAGCGGGAGACATTGAGCAGTTCTTC
TRBD2 | once | TRBJ2-5 | TRBV7-3 | CASSRRTSGKSWETQYF | TGTGCCAGCAGCCGAAGGACTAGCGGGAAGTCTTGGGAGACCCAGTACTTC
TRBD2 | - | TRBJ2-4 | TRBV28 | CASSKGLAGAKNIQYF | TGTGCCAGCAGTAAGGGACTAGCGGGAGCCAAAAACATTCAGTACTTC
- | - | TRBJ2-2 | TRBV19 | CASSGVVEGTGELFF | TGTGCCAGTAGTGGTGTTGTGGAGGGGACCGGGGAGCTGTTTTTT
- | - | TRBJ1-1 | TRBV9 | CASSVAEGLVTEAFF | TGTGCCAGCAGCGTAGCTGAGGGTTTGGTCACTGAAGCTTTCTTT
- | - | TRBJ1-2 | TRBV6-5 | CASRRGGYGYTF | TGTGCCAGCCGCAGAGGTGGCTATGGCTACACCTTC
- | - | TRBJ1-1 | TRBV29-1 | CSVGQGPTEAFF | TGCAGCGTTGGCCAGGGGCCCACTGAAGCTTTCTTT
TRBD2 | - | TRBJ2-3 | TRBV10-3 | CAINLLAGGPDTQYF | TGTGCCATCAACCTCCTAGCGGGAGGCCCAGATACGCAGTATTTT
- | once | TRBJ1-1 | TRBV4-3 | CASSQDEGNTEAFF | TGCGCCAGCAGCCAAGATGAGGGGAACACTGAAGCTTTCTTT
- | - | TRBJ1-6 | TRBV28 | CASSFAGIQSSPLHF | TGTGCCAGCAGTTTTGCCGGGATCCAGAGTTCACCCCTCCACTTT
TRBD1 | - | TRBJ2-3 | TRBV7-3 | CASSPRGQDTQYF | TGTGCCAGCAGCCCCAGGGGGCAGGATACGCAGTATTTT
- | - | TRBJ2-2 | TRBV7-2 | CASSLDRDTGELFF | TGTGCCAGCAGCTTAGACAGGGACACCGGGGAGCTGTTTTTT
- | - | TRBJ2-6 | TRBV29-1 | CSVDGQSGANVLTF | TGCAGCGTTGACGGACAGTCGGGGGCCAACGTCCTGACTTTC
TRBD1 | - | TRBJ2-7 | TRBV5-4 | CASSSDRASYEQYF | TGTGCCAGCAGCTCGGACAGGGCCTCCTACGAGCAGTACTTC
TRBD2 | - | TRBJ2-6 | TRBV29-1 | CSGPGGGLGANVLTF | TGCAGCGGCCCCGGGGGGGGCCTGGGGGCCAACGTCCTGACTTTC
- | - | TRBJ1-2 | TRBV6-5 | CASSSSGYGYTF | TGTGCCAGCAGTTCCTCCGGCTATGGCTACACCTTC
TRBD2 | - | TRBJ2-4 | TRBV19 | CASSIGLAANIQYF | TGTGCCAGTAGTATCGGGCTAGCGGCAAACATTCAGTACTTC
TRBD2 | - | TRBJ2-7 | TRBV4-3 | CASSQELAASYEQYF | TGCGCCAGCAGCCAAGAACTAGCGGCATCTTACGAGCAGTACTTC
TRBD2 | - | TRBJ2-7 | TRBV2 | CASSEVGTSGNPIYEQYF | TGTGCCAGCAGTGAAGTGGGGACTAGCGGGAACCCGATCTACGAGCAGTACTTC